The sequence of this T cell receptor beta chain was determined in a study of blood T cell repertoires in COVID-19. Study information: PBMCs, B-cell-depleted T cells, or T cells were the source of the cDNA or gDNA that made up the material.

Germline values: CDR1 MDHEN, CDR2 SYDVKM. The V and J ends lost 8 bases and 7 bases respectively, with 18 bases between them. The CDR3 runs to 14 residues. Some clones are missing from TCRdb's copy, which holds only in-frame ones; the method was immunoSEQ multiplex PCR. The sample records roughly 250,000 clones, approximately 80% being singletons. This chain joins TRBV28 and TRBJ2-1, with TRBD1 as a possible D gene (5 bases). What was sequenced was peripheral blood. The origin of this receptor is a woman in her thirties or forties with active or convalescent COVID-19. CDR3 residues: CASSSESSGNEQFF. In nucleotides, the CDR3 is TGTGCCAGCTCTTCGGAGAGCTCAGGGAATGAGCAGTTCTTC.